In this sample, the clone carrying this TCR beta chain turned up a few times. The data stem from a study of response to subunit inactivated influenza vaccine. Germline assignment: CDR1 SGHTA and CDR2 FQGNSA. CDR3 length: 15 amino acids. The germline V and J ends were trimmed by 3 bases and 5 bases, with 16 bases remaining between them. TCRdb analysed the RT-PCR reads with MiXCR anew, one entry per CDR3 protein. The repertoire holds about 540,000 distinct CDR3 sequences, with around 21% as singletons. In addition, the sample was reused for a study of T cells expressing NK-cell markers. From that study: 5'RACE template switching built TCR beta cDNA with unique molecular identifiers.

The starting material was CD4+ T cells sorted from PBMCs, obtained 12 days after vaccination. The source is a man aged 50 to 59 who received an inactivated influenza vaccine. V and J are TRBV7-2 and TRBJ2-5, with D tentatively TRBD2 (5 bases). The CDR3 region is CASSLSSGSLETQYF. The CDR3 region has the DNA TGTGCCAGCAGCTTGTCGTCGGGGTCTCTCGAGACCCAGTACTTC.